This T cell receptor (beta chain) comes out of a study of blood T cells in healthy people across ages. The CDR3 runs to 13 residues. Germline CDR1 SNHLY, CDR2 FYNNEI. For this clonotype: No antigen is known for it.

Broader study findings: Roughly linear age-related decline in beta diversity appeared, significant by age 40. Calculation of diversity from one million T cells yielded estimates considered to be underestimates. Aged donors had fewer naive CD4+ cells and lower diversity than long-lived donors.

A sample-barcoded 5' primer and a J-beta primer mix were used in a second PCR of roughly 7 to 11 cycles. Template switching added a 12-random-nucleotide identifier to every cDNA molecule. TCRdb independently ran MiXCR on the 5' RACE reads; one entry per CDR3 protein. The sample lists 550,000 to 600,000 distinct CDR3 sequences; around half were seen once. The J gene is TRBJ1-5, the V gene TRBV2, with D perhaps TRBD1 (5 bases). This sequence was found in a man older than 75 in good health. Material for sequencing was blood. CDR3 sequence reads: CASGQGLRQPQHF. CDR3 in DNA: TGTGCATCCGGCCAGGGATTAAGGCAGCCCCAGCATTTT.